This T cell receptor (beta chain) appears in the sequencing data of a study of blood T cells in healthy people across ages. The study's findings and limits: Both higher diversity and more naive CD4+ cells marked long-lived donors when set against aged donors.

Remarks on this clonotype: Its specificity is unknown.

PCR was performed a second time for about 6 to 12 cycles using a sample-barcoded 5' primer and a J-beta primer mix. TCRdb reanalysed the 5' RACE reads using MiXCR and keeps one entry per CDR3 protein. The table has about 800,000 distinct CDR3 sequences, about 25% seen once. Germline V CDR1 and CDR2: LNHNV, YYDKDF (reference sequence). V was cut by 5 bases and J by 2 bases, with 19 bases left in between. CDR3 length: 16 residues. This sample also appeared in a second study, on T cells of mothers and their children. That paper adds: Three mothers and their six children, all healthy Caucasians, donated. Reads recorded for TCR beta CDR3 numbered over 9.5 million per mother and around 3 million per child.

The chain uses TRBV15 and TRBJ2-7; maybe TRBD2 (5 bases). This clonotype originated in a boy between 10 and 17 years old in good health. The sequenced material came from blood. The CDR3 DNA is TGTGCCACCAGCTCGCTCGGTAGAGGGAACCCCTACGAGCAGTACTTC. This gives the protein CATSSLGRGNPYEQYF. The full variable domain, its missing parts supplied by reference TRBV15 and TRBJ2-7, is DAMVIQNPRYQVTQFGKPVTLSCSQTLNHNVMYWYQQKSSQAPKLLFHYYDKDFNNEADTPDNFQSRRPNTSFCFLDIRSPGLGDTAMYLCATSSLGRGNPYEQYFGPGTRLTVT.